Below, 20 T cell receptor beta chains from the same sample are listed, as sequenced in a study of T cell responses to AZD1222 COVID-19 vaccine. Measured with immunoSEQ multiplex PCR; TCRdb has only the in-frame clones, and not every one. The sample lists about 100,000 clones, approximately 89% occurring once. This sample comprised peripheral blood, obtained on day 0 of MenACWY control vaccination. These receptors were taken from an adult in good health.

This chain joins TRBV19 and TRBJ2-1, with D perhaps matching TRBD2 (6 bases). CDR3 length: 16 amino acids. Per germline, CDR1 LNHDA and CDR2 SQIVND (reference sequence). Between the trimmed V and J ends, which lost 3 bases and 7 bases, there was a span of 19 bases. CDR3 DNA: TGTGCCAGTAGTATTCCGGCGGGGATCGCCAGAAATGAGCAGTTCTTC. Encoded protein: CASSIPAGIARNEQFF.

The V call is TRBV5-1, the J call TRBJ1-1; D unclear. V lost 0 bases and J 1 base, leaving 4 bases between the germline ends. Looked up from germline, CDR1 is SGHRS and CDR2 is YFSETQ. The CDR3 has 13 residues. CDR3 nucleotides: TGCGCCAGCAGCTTGGGCTGGAACACTGAAGCTTTCTTT. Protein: CASSLGWNTEAFF.

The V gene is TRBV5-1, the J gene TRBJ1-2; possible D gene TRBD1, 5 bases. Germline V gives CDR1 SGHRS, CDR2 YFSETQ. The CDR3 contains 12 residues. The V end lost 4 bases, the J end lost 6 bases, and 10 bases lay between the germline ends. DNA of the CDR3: TGCGCCAGCAGCGGGACGGGGGATGGCTACACCTTC. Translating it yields CASSGTGDGYTF.

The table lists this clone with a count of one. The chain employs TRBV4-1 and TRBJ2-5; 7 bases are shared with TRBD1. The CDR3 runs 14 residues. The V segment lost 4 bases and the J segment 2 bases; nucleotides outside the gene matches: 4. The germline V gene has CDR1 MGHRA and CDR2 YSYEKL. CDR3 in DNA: TGCGCCAGCAGCCCCCGACAGGGTCAAGAGACCCAGTACTTC. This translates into CASSPRQGQETQYF.

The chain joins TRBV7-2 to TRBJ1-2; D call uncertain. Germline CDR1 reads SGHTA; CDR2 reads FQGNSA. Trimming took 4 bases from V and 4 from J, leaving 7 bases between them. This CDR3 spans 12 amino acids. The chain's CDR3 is CASSSSSYGYTF. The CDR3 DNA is TGTGCCAGCAGCTCCTCCAGCTATGGCTACACCTTC.

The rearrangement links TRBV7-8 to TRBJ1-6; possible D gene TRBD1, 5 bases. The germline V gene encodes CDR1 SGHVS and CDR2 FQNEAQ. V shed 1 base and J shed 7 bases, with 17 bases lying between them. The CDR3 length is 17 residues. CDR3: CASSLVSGGTANSPLHF. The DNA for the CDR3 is TGTGCCAGCAGCTTAGTCTCAGGCGGGACGGCAAATTCACCCCTCCACTTT.

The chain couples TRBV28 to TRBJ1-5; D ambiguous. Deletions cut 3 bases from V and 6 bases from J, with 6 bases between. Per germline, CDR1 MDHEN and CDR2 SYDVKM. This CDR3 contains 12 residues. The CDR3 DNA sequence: TGTGCCAGCAGTTTGTTTGGTCAGCCCCAGCATTTT. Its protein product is CASSLFGQPQHF. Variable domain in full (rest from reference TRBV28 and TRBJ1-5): DVKVTQSSRYLVKRTGEKVFLECVQDMDHENMFWYRQDPGLGLRLIYFSYDVKMKEKGDIPEGYSVSREKKERFSLILESASTNQTSMYLCASSLFGQPQHFGDGTRLSIL.

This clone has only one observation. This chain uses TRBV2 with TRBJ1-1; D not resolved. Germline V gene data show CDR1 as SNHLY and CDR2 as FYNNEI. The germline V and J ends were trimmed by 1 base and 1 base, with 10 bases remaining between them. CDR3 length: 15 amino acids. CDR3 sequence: CASSEGGWGNTEAFF. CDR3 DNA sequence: TGTGCCAGCAGTGAAGGCGGATGGGGGAACACTGAAGCTTTCTTT.

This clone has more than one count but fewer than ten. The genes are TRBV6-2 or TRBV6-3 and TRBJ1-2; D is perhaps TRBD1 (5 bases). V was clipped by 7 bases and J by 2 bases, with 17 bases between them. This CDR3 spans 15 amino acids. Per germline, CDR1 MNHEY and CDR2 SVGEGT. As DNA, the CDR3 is TGTGCCAGCACCCCAGCCTCGGCAGGGAACTATGGCTACACCTTC. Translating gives CASTPASAGNYGYTF.

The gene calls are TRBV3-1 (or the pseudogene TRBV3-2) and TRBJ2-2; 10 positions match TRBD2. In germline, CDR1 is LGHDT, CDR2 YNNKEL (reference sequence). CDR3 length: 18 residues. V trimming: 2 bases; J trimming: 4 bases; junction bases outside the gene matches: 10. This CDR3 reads CASSQPTLAGRITGELFF. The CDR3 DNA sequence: TGTGCCAGCAGCCAACCTACACTAGCGGGGCGTATCACCGGGGAGCTGTTTTTT.

The CDR3 nucleotides read TGTGCCAGCAGTTCCCTAGGGACAGGGATTGGGGCCAACGTCCTGACTTTC. Its protein is CASSSLGTGIGANVLTF. The J gene is TRBJ2-6, the V gene TRBV28, with 9 bases that match TRBD1. V lost 4 bases, J lost 3 bases, and 7 bases stayed unmatched. This CDR3 region has 17 residues. Germline-derived CDR1 and CDR2 are MDHEN and SYDVKM.

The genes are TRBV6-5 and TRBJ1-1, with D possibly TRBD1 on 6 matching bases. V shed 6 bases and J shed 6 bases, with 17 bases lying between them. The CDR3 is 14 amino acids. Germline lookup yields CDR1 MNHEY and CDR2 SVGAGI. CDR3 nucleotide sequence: TGTGCCAGCAGCCTCCCCCAGGGGTACGCTGAAGCTTTCTTT. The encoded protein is CASSLPQGYAEAFF.

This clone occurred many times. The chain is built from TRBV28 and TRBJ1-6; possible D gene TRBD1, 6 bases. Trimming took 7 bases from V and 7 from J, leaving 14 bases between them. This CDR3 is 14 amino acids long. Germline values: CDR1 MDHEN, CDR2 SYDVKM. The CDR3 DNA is TGTGCCAGCAAAAGACAGGATTCCAATTCACCCCTCCACTTT. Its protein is CASKRQDSNSPLHF.

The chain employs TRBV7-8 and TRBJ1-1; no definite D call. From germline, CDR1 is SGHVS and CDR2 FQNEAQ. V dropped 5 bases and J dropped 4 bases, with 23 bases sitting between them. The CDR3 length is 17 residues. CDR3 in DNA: TGTGCCAGCAGCCCTAGGCTGGGCCGAACACCGACCACTGAAGCTTTCTTT. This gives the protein CASSPRLGRTPTTEAFF.

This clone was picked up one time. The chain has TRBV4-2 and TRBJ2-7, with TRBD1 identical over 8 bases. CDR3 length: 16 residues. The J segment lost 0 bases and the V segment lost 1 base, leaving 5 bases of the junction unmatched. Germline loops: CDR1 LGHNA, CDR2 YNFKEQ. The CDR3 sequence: CASSQVGGQDSYEQYF. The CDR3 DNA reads TGTGCCAGCAGCCAAGTCGGGGGACAGGACTCCTACGAGCAGTACTTC.

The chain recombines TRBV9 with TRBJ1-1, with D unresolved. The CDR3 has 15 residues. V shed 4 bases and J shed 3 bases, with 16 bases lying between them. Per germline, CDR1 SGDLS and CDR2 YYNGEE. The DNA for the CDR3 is TGTGCCAGCAGCCCTTCGTGGCCCGGCGACACTGAAGCTTTCTTT. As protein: CASSPSWPGDTEAFF.

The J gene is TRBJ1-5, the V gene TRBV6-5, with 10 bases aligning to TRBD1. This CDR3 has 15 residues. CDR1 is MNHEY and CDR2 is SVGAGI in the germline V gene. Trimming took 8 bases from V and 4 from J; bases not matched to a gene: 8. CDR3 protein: CASGKTGGLNQPQHF. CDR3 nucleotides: TGTGCCAGCGGGAAGACAGGGGGCTTAAATCAGCCCCAGCATTTT.

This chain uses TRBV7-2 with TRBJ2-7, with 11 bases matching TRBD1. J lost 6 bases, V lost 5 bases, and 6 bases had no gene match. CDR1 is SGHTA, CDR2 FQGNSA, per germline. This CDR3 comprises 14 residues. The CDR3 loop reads CASSHGQGAGEQYF. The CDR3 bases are TGTGCCAGCAGCCACGGACAGGGGGCGGGCGAGCAGTACTTC.

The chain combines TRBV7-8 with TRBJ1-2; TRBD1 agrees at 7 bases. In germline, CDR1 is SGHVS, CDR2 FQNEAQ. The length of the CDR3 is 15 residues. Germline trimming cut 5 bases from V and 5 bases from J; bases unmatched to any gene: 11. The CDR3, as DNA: TGTGCCAGCAGCCAAACGACCGGGACAGCATATGGCTACACCTTC. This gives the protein CASSQTTGTAYGYTF.

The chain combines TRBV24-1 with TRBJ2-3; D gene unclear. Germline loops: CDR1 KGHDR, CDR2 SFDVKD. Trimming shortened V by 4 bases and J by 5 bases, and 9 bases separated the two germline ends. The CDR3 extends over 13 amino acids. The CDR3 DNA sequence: TGTGCCACCAGTGAAGGCGGCCGAGATACGCAGTATTTT. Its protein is CATSEGGRDTQYF.